A single sample is the source of the 32 T cell receptor beta chains below, sequenced in a study of Ad26.COV2.S vaccination and SARS-CoV-2 variants. Measured with immunoSEQ multiplex PCR; TCRdb has only the in-frame clones, and not every one. Of about 180,000 clones detected, 87% appear once; the ten largest clones hold over 4.5%. The specimen was peripheral blood, collected after recovery from COVID-19. All receptors come from a human donor who had recovered from COVID-19.

V and J are TRBV29-1 and TRBJ2-7; 9 bases match TRBD1. The CDR3 spans 14 residues. The V and J ends lost 4 bases and 0 bases, in that order; junction bases with no gene match: 4. The germline gives CDR1 SQVTM, CDR2 ANQGSEA. The CDR3: CSVVRGQGSYEQYF. The DNA of the CDR3 is TGCAGCGTTGTCCGGGGACAGGGCTCCTACGAGCAGTACTTC.

The chain carries TRBV7-2 and TRBJ2-5; 7 nucleotides line up with TRBD1. Germline CDR1 is SGHTA and CDR2 is FQGNSA. Trimming removed 5 bases from V and 10 bases from J; junction bases left unmatched: 10. This CDR3 contains 13 residues. In DNA form, the CDR3 reads TGTGCCAGCAGCCCCCGGGAACAGGGGATCCAGTACTTC. Its translation: CASSPREQGIQYF.

The chain recombines TRBV15 with TRBJ1-2; D is unclear. Germline V gene data show CDR1 as LNHNV and CDR2 as YYDKDF (reference sequence). The V end lost 4 bases, the J end lost 5 bases, and 14 bases lay between the germline ends. This CDR3 has 14 amino acids. CDR3 sequence reads: CATSTGPSSYGYTF. In DNA, the CDR3 is TGTGCCACCAGCACGGGTCCCAGTAGTTATGGCTACACCTTC.

This chain links TRBV7-3 with TRBJ2-5; D not certain. The CDR3 length is 15 residues. Germline values: CDR1 SGHTA, CDR2 FQGTGA. V dropped 5 bases and J dropped 4 bases, with 17 bases sitting between them. The CDR3 DNA follows: TGTGCCAGCAGCCCCGGTCCAGGTACACTAGAGACCCAGTACTTC. The encoded protein is CASSPGPGTLETQYF.

The chain carries TRBV7-9 and TRBJ1-4; 12 positions agree with TRBD1. V lost 4 bases and J lost 8; bases outside the gene matches: 5. Germline CDR1 and CDR2: SEHNR and FQNEAQ (reference sequence). This CDR3 has 15 amino acids. In DNA, the CDR3 is TGTGCCAGCAGCTCGGGACAGGGGGCCAGGGAAAAACTGTTTTTT. The encoded protein is CASSSGQGAREKLFF. Complete variable domain (other parts from reference TRBV7-9 and TRBJ1-4): DTGVSQNPRHKITKRGQNVTFRCDPISEHNRLYWYRQTLGQGPEFLTYFQNEAQLEKSRLLSDRFSAERPKGSFSTLEIQRTEQGDSAMYLCASSSGQGAREKLFFGSGTQLSVL.

This chain connects TRBV28 to TRBJ1-2, with TRBD1 matching over 8 bases. V dropped 6 bases and J dropped 2; count of bases not matched to a gene: 11. Germline V gives CDR1 MDHEN, CDR2 SYDVKM. The CDR3 extends over 16 amino acids. CDR3 residues: CASRPAGQGENYGYTF. CDR3 sequence (DNA): TGTGCCAGCAGGCCCGCAGGACAGGGCGAAAACTATGGCTACACCTTC.

The chain is built from TRBV5-4 and TRBJ2-7; 7 bases are shared with TRBD2. Germline V lookup: CDR1 SGHNT, CDR2 YYREEE (reference sequence). The CDR3 spans 14 residues. Trimming removed 0 bases from V and 2 bases from J; junction bases left unmatched: 2. The CDR3 spells CASSLGGRTYEQYF. The CDR3 bases are TGTGCCAGCAGCTTGGGCGGGAGAACCTACGAGCAGTACTTC.

The chain is built from TRBV28 and TRBJ2-5; tentatively, D is TRBD1 (6 bases). The CDR3 totals 14 residues. Germline CDR1 reads MDHEN; CDR2 reads SYDVKM. V was shortened by 6 bases and J by 2 bases, with 13 bases between the two germline ends. This CDR3 reads CASRDDRPQETQYF. In DNA form, the CDR3 reads TGTGCCAGCAGGGATGACAGGCCTCAAGAGACCCAGTACTTC. Combining the CDR3 with reference TRBV28 and TRBJ2-5 gives the whole variable domain DVKVTQSSRYLVKRTGEKVFLECVQDMDHENMFWYRQDPGLGLRLIYFSYDVKMKEKGDIPEGYSVSREKKERFSLILESASTNQTSMYLCASRDDRPQETQYFGPGTRLLVL.

The chain links TRBV4-1 to TRBJ1-2; 10 bases agree with TRBD1. The ends lost 4 bases at V and 6 bases at J; junction bases unmatched: 5. The CDR3 is made up of 14 amino acids. From germline, CDR1 is MGHRA and CDR2 YSYEKL. This chain's CDR3 is CASSLRTGGHGYTF. CDR3 nucleotide sequence: TGCGCCAGCAGCCTGAGGACAGGGGGGCATGGCTACACCTTC.

This clone was found once. The chain employs TRBV9 and TRBJ2-2; possible D gene TRBD2, 6 bases. CDR1 and CDR2 from the germline V gene are SGDLS and YYNGEE. V lost 5 bases and J 3 bases, leaving 11 bases between the germline ends. This CDR3 is 14 amino acids long. CDR3 nucleotides: TGTGCCAGCAGACGACGGGACTACACCGGGGAGCTGTTTTTT. Translated, it gives CASRRRDYTGELFF.

The chain combines TRBV3-1 (or the pseudogene TRBV3-2) with TRBJ1-1; 8 bases line up with TRBD1. Germline values: CDR1 LGHDT, CDR2 YNNKEL (reference sequence). This CDR3 contains 18 residues. J gave up 1 base and V 2 bases, and 12 bases lay outside the gene matches. DNA for the CDR3: TGTGCCAGCAGCCAACTATTTAGGTCGGACAGGGAGAACACTGAAGCTTTCTTT. Amino acid sequence: CASSQLFRSDRENTEAFF.

The J gene is TRBJ2-5, the V gene TRBV7-8; 12 bases are a match to TRBD2. V dropped 5 bases and J dropped 1; count of bases not matched to a gene: 5. The length of the CDR3 is 16 residues. CDR1 and CDR2 (germline): SGHVS, FQNEAQ. CDR3 in amino acids: CASSPGLAGPQETQYF. CDR3 coding DNA: TGTGCCAGCAGCCCGGGACTAGCGGGTCCCCAAGAGACCCAGTACTTC.

This clone was recorded only once. This chain joins TRBV5-4 and TRBJ2-1, with 9 bases lining up with TRBD2. There are 17 residues in the CDR3. Losses at the gene ends were 3 bases for V and 7 bases for J; bases not matched to a gene: 14. CDR1 and CDR2 from the germline V gene are SGHNT and YYREEE (reference sequence). The DNA for the CDR3 is TGTGCCAGCAGCTCTCGGAAAGTAGCGGGGGCCTTGAATGAGCAGTTCTTC. Protein product: CASSSRKVAGALNEQFF.

CDR3 region: CASSPFGGEQYF. The CDR3 coding sequence is TGTGCCAGCAGCCCCTTCGGTGGCGAGCAGTACTTC. This rearrangement joins TRBV14 to TRBJ2-7; no reliable D call. This CDR3 is 12 amino acids long. Germline CDR1 reads SGHDN; CDR2 reads FVKESK. V gave up 4 bases and J gave up 6 bases, with 10 bases separating them.

The chain carries TRBV5-4 and TRBJ2-3, with D perhaps being TRBD1 or TRBD2 (5 bases each). Germline lookup yields CDR1 SGHNT and CDR2 YYREEE (reference sequence). V gave up 4 bases and J gave up 5 bases, with 14 bases separating them. This CDR3 comprises 14 residues. The CDR3, as DNA: TGTGCCAGCAGCAGGGACGGCCCGGGAGATACGCAGTATTTT. It codes for CASSRDGPGDTQYF.

The chain carries TRBV19 and TRBJ1-6, with D uncertain. The CDR3 totals 13 residues. V shed 6 bases and J shed 10 bases, with 13 bases lying between them. Germline loops: CDR1 LNHDA, CDR2 SQIVND (reference sequence). The CDR3 protein is CASSPEQRSPLHF. The CDR3 DNA is TGTGCCAGTAGCCCGGAACAGCGGTCACCCCTCCACTTT.

CDR3 sequence: CASSPGVRTEAFF. The CDR3 DNA reads TGTGCCAGCAGCCCAGGGGTACGGACTGAAGCTTTCTTT. The V and J genes are TRBV12-3 or TRBV12-4 and TRBJ1-1; D perhaps matches TRBD1 (6 bases). This CDR3 is 13 amino acids long. Trimming removed 6 bases at V and 5 bases at J, with 13 bases between.

This sequence joins TRBV20-1 and TRBJ2-7; D may match TRBD1 or TRBD2 (5 bases each). The CDR3 is 14 residues long. Per the germline V gene, CDR1 is DFQATT and CDR2 is SNEGSKA (reference sequence). Trimming removed 3 bases from V and 0 bases from J, with 12 bases in between. CDR3 residues: CSASPGPYSYEQYF. CDR3 sequence (DNA): TGCAGTGCTAGTCCGGGGCCCTACTCCTACGAGCAGTACTTC.

The chain joins TRBV7-3 to TRBJ2-1; possibly TRBD1 or TRBD2 for D (5 bases each). CDR1 and CDR2 from the germline V gene are SGHTA and FQGTGA. With 1 base removed from V and 3 bases from J, the gap between germline ends came to 10 bases. The CDR3 runs to 15 residues. The CDR3, as DNA: TGTGCCAGCAGCTTAAGTCGGGGCCGCTACAATGAGCAGTTCTTC. Its translation is CASSLSRGRYNEQFF.

The gene calls are TRBV5-1 and TRBJ1-1, with D tentatively TRBD1 (6 bases). The CDR3 contains 17 residues. Germline CDR1 reads SGHRS; CDR2 reads YFSETQ. The V end lost 4 bases, the J end lost 0 bases, and 19 bases lay between the germline ends. CDR3 loop: CASSPGQTPRMNTEAFF. The CDR3 DNA reads TGCGCCAGCAGCCCCGGACAGACCCCAAGGATGAACACTGAAGCTTTCTTT.

The count of this clone is one. This chain connects TRBV9 to TRBJ2-3; D perhaps matches TRBD2 (5 bases). Germline-derived CDR1 and CDR2 are SGDLS and YYNGEE. This CDR3 region has 15 residues. V gave up 6 bases and J gave up 3 bases, with 17 bases separating them. In nucleotides, the CDR3 is TGTGCCAGCAAGGTGGGGAGCCAAGGGACAGATACGCAGTATTTT. Its protein product is CASKVGSQGTDTQYF. The variable domain in full, with the rest retrieved from reference TRBV9 and TRBJ2-3, is DSGVTQTPKHLITATGQRVTLRCSPRSGDLSVYWYQQSLDQGLQFLIQYYNGEERAKGNILERFSAQQFPDLHSELNLSSLELGDSALYFCASKVGSQGTDTQYFGPGTRLTVL.

This chain joins TRBV25-1 and TRBJ1-1; D perhaps matches TRBD1 (5 bases). The V gene lost 7 bases and the J gene lost 0 bases, with 12 bases spanning the gap. Germline V CDR1 and CDR2: MGHDK, SYGVNS. This CDR3 has 14 residues. CDR3 DNA sequence: TGTGCCAGCAATAAGGGGATCATGAACACTGAAGCTTTCTTT. Translated: CASNKGIMNTEAFF.

The chain recombines TRBV11-2 with TRBJ2-7, with 10 positions matching TRBD2. There are 15 residues in the CDR3. J gave up 3 bases and V 5 bases, and 7 bases lay outside the gene matches. From germline, CDR1 is SGHAT and CDR2 FQNNGV. The CDR3 is CASSHGVAGGYEQYF. CDR3 nucleotides: TGTGCCAGCAGCCATGGGGTAGCGGGAGGCTACGAGCAGTACTTC.

The J gene is TRBJ1-1, the V gene TRBV27; D ambiguous. This CDR3 is 16 amino acids long. Trimming took 0 bases from V and 2 from J, leaving 13 bases between them. The germline CDR1 and CDR2 sequences are MNHEY and SMNVEV (reference sequence). Written as DNA, the CDR3 is TGTGCCAGCAGTTTATCTTTCGACGGGGAAAACACTGAAGCTTTCTTT. Its protein is CASSLSFDGENTEAFF.

The chain is built from TRBV12-3 or TRBV12-4 and TRBJ2-3, with 9 positions matching TRBD2. With 6 bases clipped from V and 15 bases from J, the junction kept 10 bases outside the gene matches. This CDR3 has 12 residues. The CDR3 coding sequence is TGTGCCAGCAGGGAACAGGGACTAGCTATCTATTTT. Translating it yields CASREQGLAIYF.

The V and J genes are TRBV6-5 and TRBJ2-1; either TRBD1 or TRBD2 may supply D (5 bases each). The CDR3 is 15 residues long. Trimming took off 6 bases at V and 3 bases at J, with 15 bases between the two ends. The V gene's germline CDR1 is MNHEY and CDR2 SVGAGI. The CDR3 reads CASREGIGVYNEQFF. The CDR3 nucleotides are TGTGCCAGCAGAGAGGGGATTGGGGTCTACAATGAGCAGTTCTTC.

CDR3 nucleotide sequence: TGTGCCAGCAGCGCGGAGGTCAACACTGAAGCTTTCTTT. This encodes CASSAEVNTEAFF. V gene TRBV7-9 combines with J gene TRBJ1-1; D gene uncertain. CDR1 SEHNR and CDR2 FQNEAQ come from the germline V gene (reference sequence). Trimming removed 5 bases at V and 2 bases at J, with 9 bases between. CDR3 length: 13 residues.

The V and J genes are TRBV4-2 and TRBJ2-7; weak D call: TRBD2 (5 bases). This CDR3 comprises 13 residues. The V gene's germline CDR1 is LGHNA and CDR2 YNFKEQ. V lost 0 bases, J lost 9 bases, and 12 bases lay in between. CDR3 sequence: CASSQDLLEGQYF. The CDR3 bases are TGTGCCAGCAGCCAAGATCTCCTAGAGGGGCAGTACTTC.

This clone appeared once. Here the CDR3 omits its conserved ending phenylalanine or tryptophan, so a read error is the likely source. No DNA is shown, since the ends of the CDR3 on it are uncertain; the CDR3 is the one TCRdb lists. The chain recombines TRBV2 with TRBJ2-6; the D call of TRBD1 is as the table states it, not checked on the DNA. A total of 11 residues make up the CDR3, ends included. Germline CDR1 is SNHLY and CDR2 is FYNNEI. The chain's CDR3 is CASSVDREALI.

This chain connects TRBV2 to TRBJ2-7; D gene uncertain. This CDR3 comprises 11 residues. V lost 5 bases, J lost 0 bases, and 2 bases lay in between. CDR1 is SNHLY and CDR2 is FYNNEI in the germline V gene. The CDR3 loop is CASSPSYEQYF. In DNA, the CDR3 is TGTGCCAGCAGTCCCTCCTACGAGCAGTACTTC.

Comment on this clone: Mismatch with germline at one junction end may stem from a read error. V is TRBV4-1 and J is TRBJ2-5; 7 positions match TRBD2. Germline V CDR1 and CDR2: MGHRA, YSYEKL. CDR3 size: 12 residues. Here the CDR3 DNA reads TGCGCCAGCAGCCTTCCGGGGGAGGGAGTGCACTTC. This sequence encodes CASSLPGEGVHF.

The chain employs TRBV28 and TRBJ1-5; D may be TRBD1 (5 bases). Trimming took 8 bases from V and 3 from J, leaving 8 bases between them. Germline V CDR1 and CDR2: MDHEN, SYDVKM. This CDR3 spans 12 amino acids. The chain's CDR3 is CASLQVNQPQHF. The CDR3 DNA reads TGTGCCAGCTTACAGGTCAATCAGCCCCAGCATTTT.